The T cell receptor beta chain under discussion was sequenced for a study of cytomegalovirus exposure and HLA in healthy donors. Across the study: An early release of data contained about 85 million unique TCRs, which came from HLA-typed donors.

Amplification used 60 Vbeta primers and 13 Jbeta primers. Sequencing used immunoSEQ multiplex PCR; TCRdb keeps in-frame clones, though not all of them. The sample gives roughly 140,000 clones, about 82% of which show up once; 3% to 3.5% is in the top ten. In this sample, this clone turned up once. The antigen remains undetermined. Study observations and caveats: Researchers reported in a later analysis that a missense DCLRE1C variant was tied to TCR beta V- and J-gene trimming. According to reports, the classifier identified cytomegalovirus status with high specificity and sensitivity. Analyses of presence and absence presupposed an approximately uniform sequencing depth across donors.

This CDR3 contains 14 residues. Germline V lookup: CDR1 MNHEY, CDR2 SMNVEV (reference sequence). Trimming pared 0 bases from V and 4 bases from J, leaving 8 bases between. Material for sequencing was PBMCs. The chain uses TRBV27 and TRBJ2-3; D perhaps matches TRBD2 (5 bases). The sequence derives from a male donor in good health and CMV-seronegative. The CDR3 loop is CASSLSTTPDTQYF. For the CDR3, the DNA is TGTGCCAGCAGTTTATCGACTACGCCAGATACGCAGTATTTT.